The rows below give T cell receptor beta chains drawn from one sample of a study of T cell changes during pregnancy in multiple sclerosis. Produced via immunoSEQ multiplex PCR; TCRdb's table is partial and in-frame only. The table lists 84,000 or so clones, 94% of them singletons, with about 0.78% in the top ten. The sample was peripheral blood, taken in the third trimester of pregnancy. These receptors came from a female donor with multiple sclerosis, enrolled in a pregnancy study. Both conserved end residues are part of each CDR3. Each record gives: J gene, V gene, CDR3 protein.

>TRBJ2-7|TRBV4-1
CASSQRIRDSVHEQYF
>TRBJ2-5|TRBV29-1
CSVERRAKETQYF
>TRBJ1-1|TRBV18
CASSPPGLRRTEAFF
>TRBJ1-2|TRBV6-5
CASSWGRGTYGYTF
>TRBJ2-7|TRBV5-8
CASSPIRGRGTYEQYF
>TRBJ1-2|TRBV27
CASSPRQSNYGYTF
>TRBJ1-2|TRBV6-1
CASSVQGNHGYTF
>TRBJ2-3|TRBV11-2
CASSSWTSGSSDTQYF
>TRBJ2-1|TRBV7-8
CASSFRTSGRRKSSYNEQFF
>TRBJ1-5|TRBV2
CASSLDRVSNQPQHF
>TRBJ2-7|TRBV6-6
CASGGRSEQYF
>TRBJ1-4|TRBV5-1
CASSPRQGRNLREKLFF
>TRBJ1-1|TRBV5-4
CASSLRTGKAFF
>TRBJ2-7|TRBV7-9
CASSRHQGEQYF
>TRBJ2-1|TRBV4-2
CASSQDAGGPNEQFF
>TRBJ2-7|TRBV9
CASSVSAGAYEQYF
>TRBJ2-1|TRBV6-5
CASKAGTSGRNEQFF
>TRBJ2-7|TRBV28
CASRPPSWGLAGGEQYF
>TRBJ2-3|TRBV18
CASSPGLEDTQYF
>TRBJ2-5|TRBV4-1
CASSQDLTGRETQYF
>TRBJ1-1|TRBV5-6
CASSRQLKNTEAFF
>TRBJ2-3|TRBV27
CASSFLAARGTDTQYF
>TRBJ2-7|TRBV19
CASSIVAGQGSYEQYF
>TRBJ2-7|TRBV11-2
CASSSFPSGKDEQYF
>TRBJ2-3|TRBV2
CASSEAPLEGYF
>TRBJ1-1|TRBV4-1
CASSLYRGVNTEAFF
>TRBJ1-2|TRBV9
CASSVDRGTHGYTF
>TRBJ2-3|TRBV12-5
CASGLSGQGVWDTQYF
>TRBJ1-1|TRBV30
CAWSYWSGGPEAFF
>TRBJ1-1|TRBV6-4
CASSDSSNTEAFF
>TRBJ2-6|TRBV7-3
CASSLLAGGPDGANVLTF
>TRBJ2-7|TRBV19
CASSGLAGLGFYEQYF
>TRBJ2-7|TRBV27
CASSLEGTSGRALYEQYF
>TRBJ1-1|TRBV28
CASSFELNTEAFF
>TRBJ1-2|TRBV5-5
CASSSRQLYGYTF
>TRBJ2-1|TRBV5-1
CASSEQGYWFF
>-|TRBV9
CASSPIGTGTYEQYF
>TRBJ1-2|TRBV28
CASIPGTEVAYGYTF
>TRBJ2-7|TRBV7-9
CASSQFLAETYEQYF
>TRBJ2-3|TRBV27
CASRVQGRAFTDTQYF
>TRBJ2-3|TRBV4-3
CASSQVGGADTQYF
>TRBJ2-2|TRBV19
CASRAGQPGELFF
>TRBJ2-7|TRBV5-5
CASSQGTSGTLYEQYF
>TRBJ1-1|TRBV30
CAWSQVPMNTEAFF
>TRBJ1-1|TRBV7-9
CASSLFAVSAIMNTEAFF
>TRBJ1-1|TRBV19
CASSIDRGVAEAFF
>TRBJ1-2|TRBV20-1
CSARDSYGYTF
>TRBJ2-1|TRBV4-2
CASSQTRDYNEQFF
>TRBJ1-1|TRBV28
CASSPIQVEAFF
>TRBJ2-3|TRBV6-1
CASSVDSGTSTDTQYF
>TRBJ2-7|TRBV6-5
CASSSPGELAGWQYF
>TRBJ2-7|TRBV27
CASRRQGSYEQYF
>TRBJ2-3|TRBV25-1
CASSELGSGRAADTQYF
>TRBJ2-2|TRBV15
CATSRGLGGANTGELFF
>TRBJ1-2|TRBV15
CATSRDLGGDYGYTF
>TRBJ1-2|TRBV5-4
CASSPAGWSGYTF
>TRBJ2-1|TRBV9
CASSVAPIRTDNEQFF
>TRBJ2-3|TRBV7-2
CASSLTGTAGLGTQYF
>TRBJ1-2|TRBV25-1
CASSDLGTGGYGYTF
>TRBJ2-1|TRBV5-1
CASRTESVSNEQFF